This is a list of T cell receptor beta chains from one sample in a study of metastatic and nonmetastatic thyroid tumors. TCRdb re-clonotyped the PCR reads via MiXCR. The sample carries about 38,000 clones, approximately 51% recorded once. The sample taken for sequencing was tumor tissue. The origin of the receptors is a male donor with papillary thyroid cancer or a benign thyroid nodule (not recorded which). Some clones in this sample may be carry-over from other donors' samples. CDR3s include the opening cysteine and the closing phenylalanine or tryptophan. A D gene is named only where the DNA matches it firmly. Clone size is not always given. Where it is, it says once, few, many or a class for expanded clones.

CDR3nt: TGTGCCAGCGTAACAGGGGGCAATAATTCACCCCTCCACTTT
CDR3aa: CASVTGGNNSPLHF
abundance: -
d_gene: TRBD1
j_gene: TRBJ1-6
v_gene: TRBV28

CDR3nt: TGTGCCAGCAGTTACCCAGGGGACAATCAGCCCCAGCATTTT
CDR3aa: CASSYPGDNQPQHF
abundance: -
d_gene: -
j_gene: TRBJ1-5
v_gene: TRBV6-2/TRBV6-3

CDR3nt: TGTGCCAGCAAGGAGCGGAGTCAAGAGACCCAGTACTTC
CDR3aa: CASKERSQETQYF
abundance: -
d_gene: -
j_gene: TRBJ2-5
v_gene: TRBV2

CDR3nt: TGCGCCAGCAGCTTTACAGGGGCGAGTAACACCGGGGAGCTGTTTTTT
CDR3aa: CASSFTGASNTGELFF
abundance: -
d_gene: TRBD1
j_gene: TRBJ2-2
v_gene: TRBV5-1

CDR3nt: TGTGCCCTGGGTGGGACTAGCGCCGAGCAGTACTTC
CDR3aa: CALGGTSAEQYF
abundance: -
d_gene: TRBD2
j_gene: TRBJ2-7
v_gene: TRBV30

CDR3nt: TGTGCCAGTATGACGAGGGGGGGCTACTATGGCTACACCTTC
CDR3aa: CASMTRGGYYGYTF
abundance: few
d_gene: -
j_gene: TRBJ1-2
v_gene: TRBV12-3/TRBV12-4

CDR3nt: TGTGCCTGGAGCCTCAAGCCGGGACTAGCGGGAGAATACGAGCAGTACTTC
CDR3aa: CAWSLKPGLAGEYEQYF
abundance: -
d_gene: TRBD2
j_gene: TRBJ2-7
v_gene: TRBV30

CDR3nt: TGTGCCAGCATGTTCGACTCGGGACAAACCCTTGAAGCTTTCTTT
CDR3aa: CASMFDSGQTLEAFF
abundance: few
d_gene: -
j_gene: TRBJ1-1
v_gene: TRBV2

CDR3nt: TGCAGTGCGTTGGTAATCCCATACTACGAGCAGTACTTC
CDR3aa: CSALVIPYYEQYF
abundance: -
d_gene: -
j_gene: TRBJ2-7
v_gene: TRBV20-1

CDR3nt: TGTGCCAGCAGTTTCTCAAAAAGCAATCAGCCCCAGCATTTT
CDR3aa: CASSFSKSNQPQHF
abundance: -
d_gene: -
j_gene: TRBJ1-5
v_gene: TRBV6-6

CDR3nt: TGTGCCAGCAGTTTATCGAAGGTTTACAATGAGCAGTTCTTC
CDR3aa: CASSLSKVYNEQFF
abundance: -
d_gene: -
j_gene: TRBJ2-1
v_gene: TRBV27

CDR3nt: TGTGCCAGCAAGCAAACAGGGGGCGCTGGGATTACCGGGGAGCTGTTTTTT
CDR3aa: CASKQTGGAGITGELFF
abundance: few
d_gene: TRBD1
j_gene: TRBJ2-2
v_gene: TRBV27

CDR3nt: TGTGCCTGGAGTTCAACCGGGACGCTCCATGAGCCCCAGCATTTT
CDR3aa: CAWSSTGTLHEPQHF
abundance: -
d_gene: -
j_gene: TRBJ1-5
v_gene: TRBV30

CDR3nt: TGTGCCAGCAGTCCGACCGACAGGGTTCAGCCCCAGCATTTT
CDR3aa: CASSPTDRVQPQHF
abundance: few
d_gene: TRBD1
j_gene: TRBJ1-5
v_gene: TRBV6-1

CDR3nt: TGCGCCAGCAGCTTAGGAGACAGGAAAAGCTCTGGGGCCAACGTCCTGACTTTC
CDR3aa: CASSLGDRKSSGANVLTF
abundance: -
d_gene: -
j_gene: TRBJ2-6
v_gene: TRBV5-1

CDR3nt: TGTGCCAGCTCGCCAAACCAGCCGGGACAGACTGAGCCCCAGCATTTT
CDR3aa: CASSPNQPGQTEPQHF
abundance: -
d_gene: TRBD1
j_gene: TRBJ1-5
v_gene: TRBV18